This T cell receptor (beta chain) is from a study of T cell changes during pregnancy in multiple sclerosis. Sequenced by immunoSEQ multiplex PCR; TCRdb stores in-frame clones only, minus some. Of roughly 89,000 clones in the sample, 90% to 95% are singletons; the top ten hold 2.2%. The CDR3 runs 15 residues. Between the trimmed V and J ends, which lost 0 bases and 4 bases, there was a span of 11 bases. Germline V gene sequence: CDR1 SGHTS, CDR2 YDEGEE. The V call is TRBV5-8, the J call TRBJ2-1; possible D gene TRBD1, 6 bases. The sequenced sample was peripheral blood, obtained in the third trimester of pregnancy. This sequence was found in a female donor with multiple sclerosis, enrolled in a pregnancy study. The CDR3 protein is CASSLEAGEYNEQFF. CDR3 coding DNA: TGTGCCAGCAGCTTGGAAGCAGGGGAGTACAATGAGCAGTTCTTC.